This TCR beta chain was captured by sequencing in a study of blood T cell repertoires in COVID-19. In the authors' methods: Reference gene primer amplification in the assay estimated nucleated cell counts. The protocol was immunoSEQ multiplex PCR, while the TCRdb copy is restricted to in-frame clones and leaves out a portion. That table gives V, J and clone size, and the DNA gave D and trimming. The sample comprises some 180,000 clones, about 83% of which are singletons, and 2% to 2.5% rests with the top ten. Between the trimmed V and J ends, which lost 4 bases and 5 bases, there was a span of 26 bases. The length of the CDR3 is 18 residues. Germline V gives CDR1 SNHLY, CDR2 FYNNEI.

The source material was peripheral blood. The V and J genes are TRBV2 and TRBJ2-5; weak D call: TRBD1 (6 bases). The sequence was collected from a woman at least 80 years old with acute or convalescent COVID-19. The CDR3 spells CASSGRSGTPQGRETQYF. The CDR3 DNA reads as TGTGCCAGCAGTGGGAGGTCCGGGACACCCCAGGGAAGGGAGACCCAGTACTTC.